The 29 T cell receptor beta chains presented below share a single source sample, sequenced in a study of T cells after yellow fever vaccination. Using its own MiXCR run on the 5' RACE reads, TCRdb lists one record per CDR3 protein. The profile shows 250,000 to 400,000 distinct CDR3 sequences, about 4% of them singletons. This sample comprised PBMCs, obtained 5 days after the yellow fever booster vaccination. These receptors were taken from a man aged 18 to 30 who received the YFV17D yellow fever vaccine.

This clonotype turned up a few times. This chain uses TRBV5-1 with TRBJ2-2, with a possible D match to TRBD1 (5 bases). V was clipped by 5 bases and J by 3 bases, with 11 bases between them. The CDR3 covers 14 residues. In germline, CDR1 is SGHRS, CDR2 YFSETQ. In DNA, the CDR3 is TGCGCCAGCAGGGTAGGGGCGGACACCGGGGAGCTGTTTTTT. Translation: CASRVGADTGELFF.

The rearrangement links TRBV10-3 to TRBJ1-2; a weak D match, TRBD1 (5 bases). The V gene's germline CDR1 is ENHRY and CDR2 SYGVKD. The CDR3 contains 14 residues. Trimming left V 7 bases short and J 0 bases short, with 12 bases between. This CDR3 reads CAITSGRSNYGYTF. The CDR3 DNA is TGTGCCATCACATCGGGACGGTCTAACTATGGCTACACCTTC.

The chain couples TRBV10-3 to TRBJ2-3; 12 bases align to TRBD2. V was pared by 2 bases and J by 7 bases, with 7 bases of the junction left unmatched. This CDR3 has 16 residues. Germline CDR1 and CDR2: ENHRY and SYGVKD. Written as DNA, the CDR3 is TGTGCCATCAGTGAGGAGGTTGGACTAGCGGGGTATACGCAGTATTTT. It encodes CAISEEVGLAGYTQYF.

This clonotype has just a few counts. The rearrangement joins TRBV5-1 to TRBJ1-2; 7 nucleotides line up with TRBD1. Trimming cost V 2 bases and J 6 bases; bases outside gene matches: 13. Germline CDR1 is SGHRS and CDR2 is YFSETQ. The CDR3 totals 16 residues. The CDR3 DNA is TGCGCCAGCAGCTTCGTAACAGGGGAAGGGGAGAATGGCTACACCTTC. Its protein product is CASSFVTGEGENGYTF.

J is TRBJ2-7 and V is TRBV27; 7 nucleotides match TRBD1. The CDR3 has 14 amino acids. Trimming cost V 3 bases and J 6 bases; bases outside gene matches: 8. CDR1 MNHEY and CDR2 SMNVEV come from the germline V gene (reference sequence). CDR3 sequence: CASSLQNRGFEQYF. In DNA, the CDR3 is TGTGCCAGCAGTTTGCAGAACAGGGGCTTCGAGCAGTACTTC.

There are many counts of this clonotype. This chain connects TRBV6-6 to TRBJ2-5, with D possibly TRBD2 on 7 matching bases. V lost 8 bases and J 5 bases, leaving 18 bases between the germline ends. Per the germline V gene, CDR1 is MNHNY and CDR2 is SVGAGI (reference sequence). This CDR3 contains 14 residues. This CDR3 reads CASSMGGAVETQYF. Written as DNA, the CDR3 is TGTGCCAGCTCGATGGGGGGGGCCGTGGAGACCCAGTACTTC.

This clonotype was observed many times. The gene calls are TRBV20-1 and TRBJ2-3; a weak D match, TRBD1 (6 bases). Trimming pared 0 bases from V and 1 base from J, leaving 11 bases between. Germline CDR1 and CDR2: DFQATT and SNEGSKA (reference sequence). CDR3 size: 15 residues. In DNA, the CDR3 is TGCAGTGCTAGAGATGGGGCAGGGGGCACAGATACGCAGTATTTT. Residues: CSARDGAGGTDTQYF.

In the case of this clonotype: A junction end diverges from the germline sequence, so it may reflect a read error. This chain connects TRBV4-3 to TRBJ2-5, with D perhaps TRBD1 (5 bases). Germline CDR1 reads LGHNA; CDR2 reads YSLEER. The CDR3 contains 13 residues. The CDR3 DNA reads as TGCGCCAGCAGCCAGCGAACTGGTGGGGCGATGGACTTC. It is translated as CASSQRTGGAMDF.

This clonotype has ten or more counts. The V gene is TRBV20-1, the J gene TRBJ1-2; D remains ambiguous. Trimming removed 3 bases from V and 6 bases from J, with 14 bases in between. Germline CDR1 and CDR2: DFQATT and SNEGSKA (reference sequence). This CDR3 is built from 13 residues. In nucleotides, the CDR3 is TGCAGTGCTAGTCTTCAATCTTCGGATGGCTACACCTTC. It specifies CSASLQSSDGYTF.

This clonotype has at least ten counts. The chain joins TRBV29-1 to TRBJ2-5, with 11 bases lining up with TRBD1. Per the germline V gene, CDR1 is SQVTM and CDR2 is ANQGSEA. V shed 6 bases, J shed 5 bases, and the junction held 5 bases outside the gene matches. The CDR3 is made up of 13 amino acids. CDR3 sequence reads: CSVGQGASETQYF. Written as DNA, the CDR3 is TGCAGCGTCGGACAGGGGGCCTCGGAGACCCAGTACTTC.

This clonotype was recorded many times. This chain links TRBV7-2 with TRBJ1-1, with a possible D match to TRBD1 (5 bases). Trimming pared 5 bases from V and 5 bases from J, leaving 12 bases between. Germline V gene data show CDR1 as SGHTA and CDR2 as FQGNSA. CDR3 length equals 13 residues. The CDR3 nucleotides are TGTGCCAGCAGCCCGAGGGGAGGGACTGAAGCTTTCTTT. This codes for CASSPRGGTEAFF.

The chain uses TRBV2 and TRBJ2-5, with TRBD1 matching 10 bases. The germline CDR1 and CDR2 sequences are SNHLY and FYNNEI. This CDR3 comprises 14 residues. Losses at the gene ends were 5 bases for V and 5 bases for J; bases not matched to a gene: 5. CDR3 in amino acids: CASSTDRGRETQYF. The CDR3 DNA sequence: TGTGCCAGCAGTACGGACAGGGGGAGGGAGACCCAGTACTTC.

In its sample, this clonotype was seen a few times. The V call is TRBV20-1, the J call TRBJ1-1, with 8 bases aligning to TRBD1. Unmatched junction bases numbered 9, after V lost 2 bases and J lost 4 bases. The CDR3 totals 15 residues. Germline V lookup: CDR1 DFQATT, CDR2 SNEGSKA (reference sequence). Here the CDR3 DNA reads TGCAGTGCTAGAAACGAGGACAGGGAGCGCACTGAAGCTTTCTTT. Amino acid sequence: CSARNEDRERTEAFF.

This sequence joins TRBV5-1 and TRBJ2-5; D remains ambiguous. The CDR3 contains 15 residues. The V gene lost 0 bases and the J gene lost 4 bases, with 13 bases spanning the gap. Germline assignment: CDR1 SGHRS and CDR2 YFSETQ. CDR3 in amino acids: CASSLAVGDRETQYF. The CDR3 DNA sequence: TGCGCCAGCAGCTTGGCGGTCGGCGATCGAGAGACCCAGTACTTC.

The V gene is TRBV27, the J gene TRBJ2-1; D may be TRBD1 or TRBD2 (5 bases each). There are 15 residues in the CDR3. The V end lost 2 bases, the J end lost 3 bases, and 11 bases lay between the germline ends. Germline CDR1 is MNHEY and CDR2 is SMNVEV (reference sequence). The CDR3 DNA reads TGTGCCAGCAGTTTAAGAGGGGCCTTCTACAATGAGCAGTTCTTC. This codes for CASSLRGAFYNEQFF.

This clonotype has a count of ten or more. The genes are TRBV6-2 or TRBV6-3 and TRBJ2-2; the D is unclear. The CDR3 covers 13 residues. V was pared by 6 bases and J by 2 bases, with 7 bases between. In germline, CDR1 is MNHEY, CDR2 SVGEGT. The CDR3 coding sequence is TGTGCCAGCAGAGCCCAAAACACCGGGGAGCTGTTTTTT. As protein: CASRAQNTGELFF.

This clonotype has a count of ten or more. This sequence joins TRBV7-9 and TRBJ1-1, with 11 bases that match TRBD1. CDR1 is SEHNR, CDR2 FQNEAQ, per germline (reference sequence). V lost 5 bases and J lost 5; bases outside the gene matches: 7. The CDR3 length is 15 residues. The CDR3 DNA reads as TGTGCCAGCAGCCCCGGACAGGGGGCGCATACTGAAGCTTTCTTT. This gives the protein CASSPGQGAHTEAFF.

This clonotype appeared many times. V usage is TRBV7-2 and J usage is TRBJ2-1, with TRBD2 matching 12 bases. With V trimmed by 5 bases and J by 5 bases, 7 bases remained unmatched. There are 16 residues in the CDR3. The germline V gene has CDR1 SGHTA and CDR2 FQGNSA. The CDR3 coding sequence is TGTGCCAGCAGCCGGAGGACTAGCGGGATAAACAATGAGCAGTTCTTC. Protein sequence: CASSRRTSGINNEQFF.

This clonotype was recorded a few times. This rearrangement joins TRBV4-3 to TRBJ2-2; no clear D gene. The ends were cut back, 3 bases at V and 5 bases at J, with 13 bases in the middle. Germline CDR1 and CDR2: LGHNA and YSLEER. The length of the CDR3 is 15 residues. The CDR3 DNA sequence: TGCGCCAGCAGCCAGCTACAAGGGTATACCGGGGAGCTGTTTTTT. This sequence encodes CASSQLQGYTGELFF.

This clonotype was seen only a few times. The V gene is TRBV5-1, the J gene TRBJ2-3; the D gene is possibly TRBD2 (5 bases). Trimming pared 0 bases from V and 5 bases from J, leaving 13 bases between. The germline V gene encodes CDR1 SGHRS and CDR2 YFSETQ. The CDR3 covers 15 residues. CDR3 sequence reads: CASSLVLGSGDTQYF. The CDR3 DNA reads TGCGCCAGCAGCTTGGTCTTGGGGAGTGGAGATACGCAGTATTTT.

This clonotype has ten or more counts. CDR3 DNA sequence: TGTGCCAGCAGCTTCACAGGAGGCAATCAGCCCCAGCATTTT. Protein sequence: CASSFTGGNQPQHF. V and J are TRBV5-6 and TRBJ1-5; D is perhaps TRBD1 (5 bases). Germline CDR1 reads SGHDT; CDR2 reads YYEEEE. This CDR3 contains 14 residues. V gave up 2 bases and J gave up 2 bases, with 8 bases separating them.

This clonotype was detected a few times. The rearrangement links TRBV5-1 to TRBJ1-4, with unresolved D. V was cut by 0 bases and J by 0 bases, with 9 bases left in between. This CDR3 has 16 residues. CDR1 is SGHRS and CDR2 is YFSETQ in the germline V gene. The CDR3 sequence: CASSLGMGATNEKLFF. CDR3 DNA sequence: TGCGCCAGCAGCTTGGGGATGGGTGCAACTAATGAAAAACTGTTTTTT.

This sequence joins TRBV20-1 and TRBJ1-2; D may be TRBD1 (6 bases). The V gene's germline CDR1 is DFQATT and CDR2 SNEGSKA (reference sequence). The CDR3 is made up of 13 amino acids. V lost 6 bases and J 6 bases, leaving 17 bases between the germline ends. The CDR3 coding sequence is TGCAGTGCCCCGGGGGGCTTCGGGCATGGCTACACCTTC. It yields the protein CSAPGGFGHGYTF.

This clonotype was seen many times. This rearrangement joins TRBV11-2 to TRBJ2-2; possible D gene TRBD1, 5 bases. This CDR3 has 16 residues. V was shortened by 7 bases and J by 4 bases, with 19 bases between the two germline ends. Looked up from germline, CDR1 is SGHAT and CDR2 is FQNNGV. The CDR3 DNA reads TGTGCCAGCAACCAGGGTGGGCAGGAGCTCACCGGGGAGCTGTTTTTT. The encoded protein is CASNQGGQELTGELFF.

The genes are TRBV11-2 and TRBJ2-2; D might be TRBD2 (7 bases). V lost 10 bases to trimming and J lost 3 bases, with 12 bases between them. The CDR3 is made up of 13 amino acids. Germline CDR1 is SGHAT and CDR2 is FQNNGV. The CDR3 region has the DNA TGTGCCACCGGGGGGCCGCACACCGGGGAGCTGTTTTTT. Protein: CATGGPHTGELFF.

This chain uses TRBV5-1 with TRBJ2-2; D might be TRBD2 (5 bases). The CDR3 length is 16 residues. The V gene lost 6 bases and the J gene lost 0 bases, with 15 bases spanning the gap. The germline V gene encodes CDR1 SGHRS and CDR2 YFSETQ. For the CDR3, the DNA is TGCGCCAGCATACCCCGGGGATTTCCGAACACCGGGGAGCTGTTTTTT. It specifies CASIPRGFPNTGELFF.

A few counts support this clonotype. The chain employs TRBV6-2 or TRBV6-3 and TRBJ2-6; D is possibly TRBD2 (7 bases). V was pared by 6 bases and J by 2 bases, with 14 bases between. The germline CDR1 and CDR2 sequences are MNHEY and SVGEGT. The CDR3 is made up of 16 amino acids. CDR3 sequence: CASSHTGTTGANVLTF. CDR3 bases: TGTGCCAGCAGCCACACAGGGACTACTGGGGCCAACGTCCTGACTTTC.

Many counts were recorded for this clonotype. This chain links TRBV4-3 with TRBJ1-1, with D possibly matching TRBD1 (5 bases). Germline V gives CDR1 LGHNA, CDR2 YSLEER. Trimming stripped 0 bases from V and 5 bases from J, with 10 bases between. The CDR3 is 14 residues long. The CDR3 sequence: CASSQDGGWTEAFF. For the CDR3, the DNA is TGCGCCAGCAGCCAAGATGGGGGGTGGACTGAAGCTTTCTTT.

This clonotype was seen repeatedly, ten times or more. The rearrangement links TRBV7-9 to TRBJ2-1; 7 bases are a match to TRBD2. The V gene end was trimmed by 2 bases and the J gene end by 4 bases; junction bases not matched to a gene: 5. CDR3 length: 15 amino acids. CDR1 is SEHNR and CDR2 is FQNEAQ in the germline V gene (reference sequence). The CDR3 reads CASSLSGAIYNEQFF. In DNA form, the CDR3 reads TGTGCCAGCAGCTTAAGCGGGGCCATATACAATGAGCAGTTCTTC.